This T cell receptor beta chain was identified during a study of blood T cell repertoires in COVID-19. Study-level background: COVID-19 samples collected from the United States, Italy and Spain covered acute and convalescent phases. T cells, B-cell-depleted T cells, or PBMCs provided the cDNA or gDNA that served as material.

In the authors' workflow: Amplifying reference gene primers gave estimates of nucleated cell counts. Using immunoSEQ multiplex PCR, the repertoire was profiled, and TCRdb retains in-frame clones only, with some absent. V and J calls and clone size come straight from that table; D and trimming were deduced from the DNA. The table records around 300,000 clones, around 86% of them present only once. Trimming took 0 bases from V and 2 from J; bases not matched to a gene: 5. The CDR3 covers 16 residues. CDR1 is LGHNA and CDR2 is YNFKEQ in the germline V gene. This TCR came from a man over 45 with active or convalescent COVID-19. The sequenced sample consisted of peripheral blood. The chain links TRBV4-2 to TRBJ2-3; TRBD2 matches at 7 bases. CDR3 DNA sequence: TGTGCCAGCAGCCAAGAGCGGGGGTCCAACACAGATACGCAGTATTTT. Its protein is CASSQERGSNTDTQYF.